This T cell receptor beta chain came from a study of blood T cell repertoires in COVID-19. This clone occurred once. The CDR3 contains 13 residues. Germline CDR1 and CDR2: SNHLY and FYNNEI. The ends were cut back, 8 bases at V and 2 bases at J, with 7 bases in the middle. Recruits, aged roughly 18 to 100 years, lived in 20 to 30 US areas. Participants' own reports of clinical history determined their cohort assignment. Symptom resolution, clearance, or two negative PCRs marked donors in Cohort 3 as recovered. Libraries were prepared by immunoSEQ multiplex PCR; TCRdb keeps only in-frame clonotypes and omits some of them. The sample records under 150,000 clones, 80% to 90% being singletons.

V gene TRBV2 combines with J gene TRBJ2-6, with D possibly matching TRBD1 (5 bases). The TCR sequence derives from a woman aged 50 to 60 who had recovered from COVID-19. Sequenced input: PBMCs or T cells enriched from blood (not recorded which). CDR3 bases: TGTGCCAGCGGCAGGGCTGGGGCCAACGTCCTGACTTTC. It is translated as CASGRAGANVLTF.